This entry features one T cell receptor beta chain sequence. Sequencing was performed with immunoSEQ multiplex PCR; in TCRdb, only in-frame clones are kept and a portion is missing. The profile shows about 35,000 clones, roughly three quarters of them singletons. This specimen belongs to a study of PD-1 blockade in classical Hodgkin lymphoma. Germline CDR1 is KGHSH and CDR2 is LQKENI. The length of the CDR3 is 16 residues. V lost 4 bases and J 9 bases, leaving 19 bases between the germline ends. Following autologous stem cell transplantation, relapse occurred in every patient, and exposure to brentuximab vedotin varied.

V is TRBV18 and J is TRBJ1-6; no clear D gene. The sample here was peripheral blood mononuclear cells (PBMCs), taken before the second cycle of nivolumab. The TCR sequence derives from a human donor with classical Hodgkin lymphoma. In nucleotides, the CDR3 is TGTGCCAGCTCACTTGGCCTAGGGAGCCCGGGTTCACCCCTCCACTTT. This codes for CASSLGLGSPGSPLHF.